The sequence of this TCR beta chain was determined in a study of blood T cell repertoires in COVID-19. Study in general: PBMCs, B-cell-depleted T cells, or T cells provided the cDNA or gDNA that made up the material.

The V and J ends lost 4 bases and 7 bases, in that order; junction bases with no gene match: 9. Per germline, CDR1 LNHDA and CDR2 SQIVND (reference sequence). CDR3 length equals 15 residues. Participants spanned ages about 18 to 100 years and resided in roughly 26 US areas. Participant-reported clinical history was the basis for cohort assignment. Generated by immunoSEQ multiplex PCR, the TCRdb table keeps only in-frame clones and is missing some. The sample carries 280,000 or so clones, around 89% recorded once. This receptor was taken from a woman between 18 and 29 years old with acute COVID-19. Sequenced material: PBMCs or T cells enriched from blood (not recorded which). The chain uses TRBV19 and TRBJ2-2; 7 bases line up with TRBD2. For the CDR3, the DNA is TGTGCCAGTAGTAGCCCGGGGGGTGCGGTCGGGGAGCTGTTTTTT. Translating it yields CASSSPGGAVGELFF. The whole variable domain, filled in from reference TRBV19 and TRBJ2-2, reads DGGITQSPKYLFRKEGQNVTLSCEQNLNHDAMYWYRQDPGQGLRLIYYSQIVNDFQKGDIAEGYSVSREKKESFPLTVTSAQKNPTAFYLCASSSPGGAVGELFFGEGSRLTVL.